A selection of T cell receptor beta chains follows, all from one sample in a study of blood T cell repertoires in COVID-19. Sequencing was performed with immunoSEQ multiplex PCR; in TCRdb, only in-frame clones are kept and a portion is missing. Among approximately 250,000 clones listed, about 91% were seen once. Sample: PBMCs or T cells enriched from blood (not recorded which). Receptors were obtained from a woman between 40 and 50 years old with acute COVID-19. The CDR3 runs from the conserved cysteine through the conserved F or W. Each record gives: J gene, D gene, V gene, clone size, CDR3 length, CDR3 DNA, CDR3 protein. D genes are given only for firm matches. The size entry is marked missing in some rows and otherwise reads once, few, many or a size class.

J gene: TRBJ1-5; D gene: .; V gene: TRBV5-1; clone size: .; CDR3 length: 13; CDR3 DNA: TGCGCCAGCAGCTTGTCGGGCAATCAGCCCCAGCATTTT; CDR3 protein: CASSLSGNQPQHF
J gene: TRBJ1-2; D gene: .; V gene: TRBV11-2; clone size: .; CDR3 length: 14; CDR3 DNA: TGTGCCAGCAGCCGACCCGAGGGGGATTATGGCTACACCTTC; CDR3 protein: CASSRPEGDYGYTF
J gene: TRBJ1-2; D gene: .; V gene: TRBV9; clone size: few; CDR3 length: 12; CDR3 DNA: TGTGCCAGCAGGAGGACAGCTTATGGCTACACCTTC; CDR3 protein: CASRRTAYGYTF
J gene: TRBJ1-4; D gene: TRBD1; V gene: TRBV7-2; clone size: .; CDR3 length: 16; CDR3 DNA: TGTGCCAGCAGCTTTCCCGCAGGGACAGGGAATGAAAAACTGTTTTTT; CDR3 protein: CASSFPAGTGNEKLFF
J gene: TRBJ1-4; D gene: TRBD1; V gene: TRBV19; clone size: .; CDR3 length: 17; CDR3 DNA: TGTGCCAGTAGTATGAGGACAGGGGGCACAATCGCTGAAAAACTGTTTTTT; CDR3 protein: CASSMRTGGTIAEKLFF
J gene: TRBJ2-2; D gene: .; V gene: TRBV4-2; clone size: .; CDR3 length: 16; CDR3 DNA: TGTGCCAGCAGCCAAGCTGCCAGTCAGAACACCGGGGAGCTGTTTTTT; CDR3 protein: CASSQAASQNTGELFF
J gene: TRBJ1-2; D gene: .; V gene: TRBV4-2; clone size: .; CDR3 length: 12; CDR3 DNA: TGTGCCAGCAGCCTTCGGGGGGATGGCTACACCTTC; CDR3 protein: CASSLRGDGYTF
J gene: TRBJ2-2; D gene: TRBD1; V gene: TRBV10-1; clone size: .; CDR3 length: 15; CDR3 DNA: TGCGCCAGCAGTGCGGGACAGGGGAACACCGGGGAGCTGTTTTTT; CDR3 protein: CASSAGQGNTGELFF
J gene: TRBJ1-4; D gene: TRBD1; V gene: TRBV9; clone size: once; CDR3 length: 15; CDR3 DNA: TGTGCCAGCAGCGTGACAGGGGATTATCGGGGGAAACTGTTTTTT; CDR3 protein: CASSVTGDYRGKLFF
J gene: TRBJ1-6; D gene: TRBD1; V gene: TRBV18; clone size: .; CDR3 length: 14; CDR3 DNA: TGTGCCAGCTCACAGACAGGGGGTAATTCACCCCTCCACTTT; CDR3 protein: CASSQTGGNSPLHF